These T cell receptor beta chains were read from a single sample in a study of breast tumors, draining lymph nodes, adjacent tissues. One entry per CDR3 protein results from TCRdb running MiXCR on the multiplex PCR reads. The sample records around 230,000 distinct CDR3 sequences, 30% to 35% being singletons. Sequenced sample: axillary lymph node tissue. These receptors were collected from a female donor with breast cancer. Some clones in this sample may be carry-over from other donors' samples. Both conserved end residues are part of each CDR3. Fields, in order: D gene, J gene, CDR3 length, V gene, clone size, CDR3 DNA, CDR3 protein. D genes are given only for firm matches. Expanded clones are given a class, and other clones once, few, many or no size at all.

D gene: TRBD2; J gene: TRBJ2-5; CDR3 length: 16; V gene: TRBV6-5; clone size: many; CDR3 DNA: TGTGCCAGCAGTCCCCCGGGACTAGCGGGCCAAGAGACCCAGTACTTC; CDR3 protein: CASSPPGLAGQETQYF
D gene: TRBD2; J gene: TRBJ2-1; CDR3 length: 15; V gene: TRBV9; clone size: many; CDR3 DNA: TGTGCCAGCAGCGAGACTAGCGGGAGGGCCGCTGAGCAGTTCTTC; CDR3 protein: CASSETSGRAAEQFF
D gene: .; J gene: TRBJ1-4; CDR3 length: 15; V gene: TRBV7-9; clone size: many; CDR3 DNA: TGTGCCAGCAGCTTTAACGCCAACCTGAATGAAAAACTGTTTTTT; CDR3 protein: CASSFNANLNEKLFF
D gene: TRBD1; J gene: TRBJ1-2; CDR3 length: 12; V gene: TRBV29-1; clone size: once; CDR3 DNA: TGCAGCGTTGTGGGGACAGGGGACGGCTACACCTTC; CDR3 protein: CSVVGTGDGYTF
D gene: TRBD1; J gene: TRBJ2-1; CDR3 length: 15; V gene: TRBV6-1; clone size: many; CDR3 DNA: TGTGCCAGCAGTGTCAGGGGGAGCTCCTACAATGAGCAGTTCTTC; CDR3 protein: CASSVRGSSYNEQFF
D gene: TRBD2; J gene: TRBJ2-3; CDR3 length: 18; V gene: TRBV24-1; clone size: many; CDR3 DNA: TGTGCCACCAGTGACTCGTCGCTTCGAGCGGGATTAACAGATACGCAGTATTTT; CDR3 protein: CATSDSSLRAGLTDTQYF
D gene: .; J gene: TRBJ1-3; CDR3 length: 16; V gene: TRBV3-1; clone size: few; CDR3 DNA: TGTGCCAGCAGCCCTGCAGGGGCCCGCTCTGGAAACACCATATATTTT; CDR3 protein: CASSPAGARSGNTIYF
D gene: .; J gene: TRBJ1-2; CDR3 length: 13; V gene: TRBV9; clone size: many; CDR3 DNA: TGTGCCAGCAGCGTAGAGTCGGGGCTGGGCTACACCTTC; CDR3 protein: CASSVESGLGYTF
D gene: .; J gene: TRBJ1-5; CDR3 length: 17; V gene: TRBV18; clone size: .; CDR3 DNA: TGTGCCAGCTCACCACTCGGGGGGGCGGATAGCAATCAGCCCCAGCATTTT; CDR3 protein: CASSPLGGADSNQPQHF
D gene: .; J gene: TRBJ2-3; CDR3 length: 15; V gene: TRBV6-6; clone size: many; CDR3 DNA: TGTGCCAGCAGTTACCTTAGCGGTCCCACAGATACGCAGTATTTT; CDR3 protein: CASSYLSGPTDTQYF
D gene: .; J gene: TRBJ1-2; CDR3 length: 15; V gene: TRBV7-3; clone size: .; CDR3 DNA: TGTGCCAGCAGCTTAATCCAGGGTACAGGCCGGGGCTACACCTTC; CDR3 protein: CASSLIQGTGRGYTF
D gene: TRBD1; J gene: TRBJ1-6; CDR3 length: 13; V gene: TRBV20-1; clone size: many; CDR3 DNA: TGCAGTGCTAGGTCGGACAGGGCTTCACCCCTCCACTTT; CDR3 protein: CSARSDRASPLHF
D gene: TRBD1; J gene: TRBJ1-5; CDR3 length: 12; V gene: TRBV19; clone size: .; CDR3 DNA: TGTGCCAGTAGGCGGGACAGGGGGCCCCAGCATTTT; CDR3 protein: CASRRDRGPQHF
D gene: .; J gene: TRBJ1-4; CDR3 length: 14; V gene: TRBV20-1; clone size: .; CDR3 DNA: TGCAGTGCTTCAGGGCAAACCGGGGATGAAAAACTGTTTTTT; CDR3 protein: CSASGQTGDEKLFF
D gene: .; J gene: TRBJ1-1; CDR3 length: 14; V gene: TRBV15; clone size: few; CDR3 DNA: TGTGCCACCAGCAGAGGACAGTTGAACACTGAAGCTTTCTTT; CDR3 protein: CATSRGQLNTEAFF
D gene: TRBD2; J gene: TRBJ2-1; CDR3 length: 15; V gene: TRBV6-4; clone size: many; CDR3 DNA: TGTGCCAGCAGTGACTCGGGACTAGCGGGGGCAGTCCGGTTCTTC; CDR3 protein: CASSDSGLAGAVRFF
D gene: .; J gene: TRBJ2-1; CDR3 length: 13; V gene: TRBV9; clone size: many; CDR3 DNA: TGTGCCAGCAGCGTAGGGGCCTACAATGAGCAGTTCTTC; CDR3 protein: CASSVGAYNEQFF
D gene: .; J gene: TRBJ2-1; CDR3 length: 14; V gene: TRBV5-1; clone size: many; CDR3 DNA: TGCGCCAGCATTAACACGGGTGTACACAATGAGCAGTTCTTC; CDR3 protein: CASINTGVHNEQFF
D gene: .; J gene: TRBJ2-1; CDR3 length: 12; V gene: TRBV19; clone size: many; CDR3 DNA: TGTGCCAGTAGTATGGGGGCGGGTGAGCAGTTCTTC; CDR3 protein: CASSMGAGEQFF
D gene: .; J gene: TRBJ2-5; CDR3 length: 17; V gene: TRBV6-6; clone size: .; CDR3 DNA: TGTGCCAGCAGTCACTCGTTCAGTCTTGGAGGGATCGAGACCCAGTACTTC; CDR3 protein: CASSHSFSLGGIETQYF
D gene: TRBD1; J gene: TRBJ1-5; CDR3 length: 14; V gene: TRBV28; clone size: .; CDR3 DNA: TGTGCCAGCGTACGGGACAGGGAGGAGCAGCCCCAGCATTTT; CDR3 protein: CASVRDREEQPQHF
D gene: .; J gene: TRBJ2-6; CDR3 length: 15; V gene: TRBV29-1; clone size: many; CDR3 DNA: TGCAGCGTTGAAGGAAGAGACTCTGGGGCCAACGTCCTGACTTTC; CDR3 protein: CSVEGRDSGANVLTF
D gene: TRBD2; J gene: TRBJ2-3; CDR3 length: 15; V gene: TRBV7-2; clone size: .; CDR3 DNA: TGTGCCAGCAGCTTAGGCTACGGGGGGGGGCATACGCAGTATTTT; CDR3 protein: CASSLGYGGGHTQYF
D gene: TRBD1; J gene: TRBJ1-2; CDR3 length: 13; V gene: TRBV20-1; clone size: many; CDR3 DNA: TGCAGTGCTAGATCTACAGGGGGGGATGGCTACACCTTC; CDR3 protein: CSARSTGGDGYTF
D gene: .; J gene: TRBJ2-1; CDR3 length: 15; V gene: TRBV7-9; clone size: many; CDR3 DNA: TGTGCCAGCAGTAATAATCCGGGACACCCCAATGAGCAGTTCTTC; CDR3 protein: CASSNNPGHPNEQFF
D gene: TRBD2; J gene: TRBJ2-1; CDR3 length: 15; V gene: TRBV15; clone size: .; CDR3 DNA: TGTGCCACCAGCAGTGAGACTAGCGGGGGTGCCGAGCAGTTCTTC; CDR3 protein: CATSSETSGGAEQFF